These T cell receptor beta chains were read from a single sample in a study of OX40 agonist ivuxolimab in advanced cancers. Assay: immunoSEQ multiplex PCR; the TCRdb copy retains only in-frame clones and omits some. The sample gives tens of thousands of clones, 84% of which show up once; almost 0.65% is in the top ten. The sample here was CD4+ or CD8+ T cells sorted from blood, taken in a trial of the OX40 agonist ivuxolimab. These TCRs come from an adult with an advanced solid tumor such as melanoma, head and neck, liver or kidney cancer. Each CDR3 is given with its conserved first and last residue. D genes are given only for firm matches. Clone size is stated in some rows and not others, as once, few, many or a class when expanded.

cdr3_nt	cdr3_aa	v_call	j_call	d_call	clone_size
TGTGCCACCAGCAGAGATCCCCAGGTTGGTGAAAAACTGTTTTTT	CATSRDPQVGEKLFF	TRBV15	TRBJ1-4	-	-
TGCGCCAGCAGCCCCCAAGGCCACGGACAGGAGACCCAGTACTTC	CASSPQGHGQETQYF	TRBV4-1	TRBJ2-5	-	-
TGTGCCAGCAGTGAAGGGACAGGGGGCTGGGATACGCAGTATTTT	CASSEGTGGWDTQYF	TRBV6-1	TRBJ2-3	TRBD1	-
TGTGCCAGCAGACACCGGGACAGGGGATTCGAGCAGTACTTC	CASRHRDRGFEQYF	TRBV6-1	TRBJ2-7	TRBD1	once
TGTGCCAGCAGTGAAAGCCGGGACAGGGTCGCAGCTTTCTTT	CASSESRDRVAAFF	TRBV6-1	TRBJ1-1	TRBD1	-
TGTGCCAGTAGTATATCGGGGGAGGCATGGGAGACCCAGTACTTC	CASSISGEAWETQYF	TRBV19	TRBJ2-5	-	-
TGTGCCAGCAGCTTAGATAGGAATAGCAATCAGCCCCAGCATTTT	CASSLDRNSNQPQHF	TRBV11-1	TRBJ1-5	-	-
TGTGCCAGCAGCCCCTGGACAGGGGGCGCGACCGGGGCCAACGTCCTGACTTTC	CASSPWTGGATGANVLTF	TRBV5-5	TRBJ2-6	TRBD1	-
TGTGCCAGCAGCCAGACCGCGACGGCGGGTGAGCAGTACTTC	CASSQTATAGEQYF	TRBV5-6	TRBJ2-7	-	-
TGTGCCAGCTTTGCCGAGGGGGCGGGGACCCAGTACTTC	CASFAEGAGTQYF	TRBV6-5	TRBJ2-5	TRBD1	-
TGTGCCAGCAGCCAGTCAGGGTTCGCGAACATTCAGTACTTC	CASSQSGFANIQYF	TRBV14	TRBJ2-4	-	-
TGTGCCAGCAAACGACAGGGGGCGGATAATGAGCAGTTCTTC	CASKRQGADNEQFF	TRBV2	TRBJ2-1	TRBD1	-
TGTGCCTGGAGGGTAACAGGCGGCACCATATATTTT	CAWRVTGGTIYF	TRBV30	TRBJ1-3	-	-
TGTGCCAGCAGGGACGGACGAATCGTTCAGAAGACCACTGAAGCTTTCTTT	CASRDGRIVQKTTEAFF	TRBV7-8	TRBJ1-1	-	-
TGTGCCAGCAGCTTAGGGGACAGGGGGACCAACTATGGCTACACCTTC	CASSLGDRGTNYGYTF	TRBV7-8	TRBJ1-2	TRBD1	-